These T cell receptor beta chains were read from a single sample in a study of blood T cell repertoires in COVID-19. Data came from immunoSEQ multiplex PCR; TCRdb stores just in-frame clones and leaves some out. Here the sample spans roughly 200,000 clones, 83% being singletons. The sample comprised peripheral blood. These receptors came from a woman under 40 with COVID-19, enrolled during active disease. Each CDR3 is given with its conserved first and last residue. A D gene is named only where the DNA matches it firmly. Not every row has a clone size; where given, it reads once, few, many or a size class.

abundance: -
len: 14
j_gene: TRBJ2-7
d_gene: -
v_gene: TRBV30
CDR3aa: CAWNSLIGSYEQYF
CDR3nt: TGTGCCTGGAACTCCCTCATCGGGTCCTACGAGCAGTACTTC

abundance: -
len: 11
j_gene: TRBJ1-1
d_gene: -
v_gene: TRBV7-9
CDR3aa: CASDGGIEAFF
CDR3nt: TGTGCCAGCGACGGAGGTATTGAAGCTTTCTTT

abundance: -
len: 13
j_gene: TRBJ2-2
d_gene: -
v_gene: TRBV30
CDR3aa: CAWSLKGAGELFF
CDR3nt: TGTGCCTGGAGTTTAAAGGGAGCCGGGGAGCTGTTTTTT

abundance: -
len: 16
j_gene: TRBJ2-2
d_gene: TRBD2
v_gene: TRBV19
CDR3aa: CASSDSRGGNTGELFF
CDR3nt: TGTGCCAGTAGTGATAGTCGGGGGGGAAACACCGGGGAGCTGTTTTTT

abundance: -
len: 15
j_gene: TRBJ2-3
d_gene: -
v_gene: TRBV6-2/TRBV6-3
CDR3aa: CASSYSSGYTDTQYF
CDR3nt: TGTGCCAGCAGTTACTCTTCCGGGTACACCGATACGCAGTATTTT

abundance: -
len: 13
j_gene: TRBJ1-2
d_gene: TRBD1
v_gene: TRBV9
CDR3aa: CASSAGQGDGYTF
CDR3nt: TGTGCCAGCAGCGCGGGACAGGGGGACGGCTACACCTTC

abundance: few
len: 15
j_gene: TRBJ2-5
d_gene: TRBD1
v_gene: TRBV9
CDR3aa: CASSADRDGAKTQYF
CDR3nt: TGTGCCAGCAGCGCCGACAGGGACGGCGCGAAGACCCAGTACTTC

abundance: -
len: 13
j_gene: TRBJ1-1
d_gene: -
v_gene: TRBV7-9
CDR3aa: CASSFSLNTEAFF
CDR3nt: TGTGCCAGCAGCTTCTCCCTAAACACTGAAGCTTTCTTT

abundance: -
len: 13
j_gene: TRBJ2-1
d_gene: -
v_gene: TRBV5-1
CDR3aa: CASSPGSDNEQFF
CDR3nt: TGCGCCAGCAGCCCCGGGAGCGACAATGAGCAGTTCTTC

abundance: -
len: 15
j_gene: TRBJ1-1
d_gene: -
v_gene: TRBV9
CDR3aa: CASSVGMGQNTEAFF
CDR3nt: TGTGCCAGCAGCGTAGGGATGGGACAGAACACTGAAGCTTTCTTT

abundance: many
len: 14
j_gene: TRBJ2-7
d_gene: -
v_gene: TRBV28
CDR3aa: CASSLRDTRGEQYF
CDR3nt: TGTGCCAGCAGTTTGCGGGATACTAGGGGCGAGCAGTACTTC

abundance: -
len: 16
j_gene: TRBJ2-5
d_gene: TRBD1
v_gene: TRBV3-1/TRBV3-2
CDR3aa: CASSRPGTGGRETQYF
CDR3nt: TGTGCCAGCAGCCGCCCCGGGACAGGAGGAAGGGAGACCCAGTACTTC

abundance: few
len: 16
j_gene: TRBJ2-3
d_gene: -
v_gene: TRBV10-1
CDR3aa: CASSRQDISSTDTQYF
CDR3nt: TGCGCCAGCAGTCGACAGGACATCTCTAGCACAGATACGCAGTATTTT